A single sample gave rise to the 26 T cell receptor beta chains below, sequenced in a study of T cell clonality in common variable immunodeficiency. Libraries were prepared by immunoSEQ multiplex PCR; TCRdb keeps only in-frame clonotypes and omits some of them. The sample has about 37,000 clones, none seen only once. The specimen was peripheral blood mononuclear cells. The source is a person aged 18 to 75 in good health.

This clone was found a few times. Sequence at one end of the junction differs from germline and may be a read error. Here the CDR3 reads CSSSLSAGGETQYF. The CDR3 DNA, read in part, is TGTTCCAGCAGCTTATCGGCGGGAGGGGAGACC. V and J are TRBV7-9 and TRBJ2-5; TRBD2 matches at 9 bases. The observed sequence ends 3 residues before the CDR3 terminus, with the missing tail filled in from the germline J gene. The V gene's germline CDR1 is SEHNR and CDR2 FQNEAQ (reference sequence). The CDR3 totals 14 residues.

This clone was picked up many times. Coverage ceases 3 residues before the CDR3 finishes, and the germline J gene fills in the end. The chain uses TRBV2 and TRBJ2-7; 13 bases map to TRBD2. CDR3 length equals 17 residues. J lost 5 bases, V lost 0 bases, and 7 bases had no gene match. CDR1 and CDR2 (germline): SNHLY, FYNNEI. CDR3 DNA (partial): TGTGCCAGCAGTGAAGCGGATCCACTAGCGGGAGGGGACGAG. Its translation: CASSEADPLAGGDE. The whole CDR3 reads CASSEADPLAGGDEQYF. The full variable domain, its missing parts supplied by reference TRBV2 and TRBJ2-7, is EPEVTQTPSHQVTQMGQEVILRCVPISNHLYFYWYRQILGQKVEFLVSFYNNEISEKSEIFDDQFSVERPDGSNFTLKIRSTKLEDSAMYFCASSEADPLAGGDEQYFGPGTRLTVT.

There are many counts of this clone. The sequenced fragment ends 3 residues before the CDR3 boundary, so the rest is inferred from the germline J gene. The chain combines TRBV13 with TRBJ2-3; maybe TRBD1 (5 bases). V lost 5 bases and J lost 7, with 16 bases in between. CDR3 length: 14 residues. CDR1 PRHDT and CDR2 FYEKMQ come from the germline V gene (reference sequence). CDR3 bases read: TGTGCCAGCAGCGCGCAGGGCTTGGGTAATACG. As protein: CASSAQGLGNT. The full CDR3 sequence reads CASSAQGLGNTQYF.

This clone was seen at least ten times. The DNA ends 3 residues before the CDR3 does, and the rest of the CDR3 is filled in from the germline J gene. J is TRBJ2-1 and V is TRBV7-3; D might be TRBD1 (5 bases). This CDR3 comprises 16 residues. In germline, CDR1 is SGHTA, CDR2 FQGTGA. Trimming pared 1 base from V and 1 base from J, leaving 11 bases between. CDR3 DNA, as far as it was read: TGTGCCAGCAGCTTAAGGGGCCCAGTTTCCTACAATGAG. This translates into CASSLRGPVSYNE. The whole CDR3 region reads CASSLRGPVSYNEQFF. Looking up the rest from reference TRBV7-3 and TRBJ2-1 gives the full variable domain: GAGVSQTPSNKVTEKGKYVELRCDPISGHTALYWYRQSLGQGPEFLIYFQGTGAADDSGLPNDRFFAVRPEGSVSTLKIQRTERGDSAVYLCASSLRGPVSYNEQFFGPGTRLTVL.

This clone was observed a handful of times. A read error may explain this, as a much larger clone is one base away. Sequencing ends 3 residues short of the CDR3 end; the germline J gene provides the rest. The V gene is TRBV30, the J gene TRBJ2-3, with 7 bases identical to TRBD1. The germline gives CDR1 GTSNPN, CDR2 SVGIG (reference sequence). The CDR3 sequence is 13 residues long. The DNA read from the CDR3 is TGTGCCTGGAGCCGACAGGGCGGTCAGCCG. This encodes CAWSRQGGQP. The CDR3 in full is CAWSRQGGQPQYF.

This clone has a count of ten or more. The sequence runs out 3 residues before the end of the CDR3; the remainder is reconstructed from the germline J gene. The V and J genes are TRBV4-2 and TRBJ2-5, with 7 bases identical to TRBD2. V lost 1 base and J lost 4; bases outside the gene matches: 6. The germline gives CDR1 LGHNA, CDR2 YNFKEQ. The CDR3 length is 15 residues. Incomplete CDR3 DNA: TGTGCCAGCAGCCAAGCGGCGGGAGTAGGAGAGACC. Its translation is CASSQAAGVGET. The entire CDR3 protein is CASSQAAGVGETQYF.

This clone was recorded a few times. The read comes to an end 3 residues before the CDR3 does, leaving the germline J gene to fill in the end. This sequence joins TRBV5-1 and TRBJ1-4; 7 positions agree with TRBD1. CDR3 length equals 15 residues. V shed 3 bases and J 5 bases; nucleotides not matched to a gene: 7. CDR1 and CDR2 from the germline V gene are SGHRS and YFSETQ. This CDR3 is CASSSRQGLNEKLFF. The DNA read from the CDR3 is TGCGCCAGCAGCTCGAGACAGGGTCTGAATGAAAAA. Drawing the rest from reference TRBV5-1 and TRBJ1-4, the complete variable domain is KAGVTQTPRYLIKTRGQQVTLSCSPISGHRSVSWYQQTPGQGLQFLFEYFSETQRNKGNFPGRFSGRQFSNSRSEMNVSTLELGDSALYLCASSSRQGLNEKLFFGSGTQLSVL.

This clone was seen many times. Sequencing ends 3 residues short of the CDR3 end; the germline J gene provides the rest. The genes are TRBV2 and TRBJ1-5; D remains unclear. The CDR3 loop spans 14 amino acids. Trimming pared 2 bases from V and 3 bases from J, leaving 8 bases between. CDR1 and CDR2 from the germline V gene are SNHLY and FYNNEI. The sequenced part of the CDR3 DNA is TGTGCCAGCAGTGAATACACCCTCAATCAGCCC. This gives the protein CASSEYTLNQP. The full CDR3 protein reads CASSEYTLNQPQHF. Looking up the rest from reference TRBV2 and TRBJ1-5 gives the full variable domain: EPEVTQTPSHQVTQMGQEVILRCVPISNHLYFYWYRQILGQKVEFLVSFYNNEISEKSEIFDDQFSVERPDGSNFTLKIRSTKLEDSAMYFCASSEYTLNQPQHFGDGTRLSIL.

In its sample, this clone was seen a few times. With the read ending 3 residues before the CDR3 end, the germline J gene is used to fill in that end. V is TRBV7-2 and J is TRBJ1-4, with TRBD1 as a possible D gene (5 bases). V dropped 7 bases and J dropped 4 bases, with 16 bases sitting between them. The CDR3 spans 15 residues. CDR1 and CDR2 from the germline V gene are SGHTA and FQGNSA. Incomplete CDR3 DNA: TGTGCCAGCAACACAGGACATGGGGTTAATGAAAAA. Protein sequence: CASNTGHGVNEK. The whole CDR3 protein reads CASNTGHGVNEKLFF.

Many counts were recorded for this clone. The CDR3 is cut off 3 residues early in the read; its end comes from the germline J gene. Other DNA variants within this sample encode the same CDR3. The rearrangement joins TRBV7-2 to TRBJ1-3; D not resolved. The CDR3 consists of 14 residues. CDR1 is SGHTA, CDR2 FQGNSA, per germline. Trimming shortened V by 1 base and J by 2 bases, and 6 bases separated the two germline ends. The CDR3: CASSLVQPGNTIYF. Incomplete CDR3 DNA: TGTGCCAGCAGCTTAGTACAGCCTGGAAACACC.

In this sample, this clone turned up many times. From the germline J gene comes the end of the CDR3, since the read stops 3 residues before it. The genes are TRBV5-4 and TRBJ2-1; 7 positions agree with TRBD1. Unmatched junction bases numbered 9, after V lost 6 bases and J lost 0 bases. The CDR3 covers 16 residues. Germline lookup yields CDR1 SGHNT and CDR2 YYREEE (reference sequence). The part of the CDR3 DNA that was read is TGTGCCAGCATCAGAGGGGGCCCGAGCTCCTACAATGAG. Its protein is CASIRGGPSSYNE. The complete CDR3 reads CASIRGGPSSYNEQFF.

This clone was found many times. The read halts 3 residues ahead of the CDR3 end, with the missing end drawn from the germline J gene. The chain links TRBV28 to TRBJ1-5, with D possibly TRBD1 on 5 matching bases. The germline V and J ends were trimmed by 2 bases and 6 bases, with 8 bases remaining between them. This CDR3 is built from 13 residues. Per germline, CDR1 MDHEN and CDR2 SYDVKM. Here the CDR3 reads CASSLPGGQPQHF. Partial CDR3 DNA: TGTGCCAGCAGTTTACCGGGGGGTCAGCCC.

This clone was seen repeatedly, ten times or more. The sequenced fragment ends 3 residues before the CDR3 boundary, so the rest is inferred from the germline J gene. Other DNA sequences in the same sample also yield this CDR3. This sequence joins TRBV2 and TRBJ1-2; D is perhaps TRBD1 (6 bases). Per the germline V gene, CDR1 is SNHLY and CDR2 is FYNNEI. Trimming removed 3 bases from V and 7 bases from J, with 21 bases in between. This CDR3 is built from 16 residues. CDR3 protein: CASSEERSDRGAGYTF. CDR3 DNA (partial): TGTGCCAGCAGTGAGGAAAGGTCGGACAGAGGAGCTGGC.

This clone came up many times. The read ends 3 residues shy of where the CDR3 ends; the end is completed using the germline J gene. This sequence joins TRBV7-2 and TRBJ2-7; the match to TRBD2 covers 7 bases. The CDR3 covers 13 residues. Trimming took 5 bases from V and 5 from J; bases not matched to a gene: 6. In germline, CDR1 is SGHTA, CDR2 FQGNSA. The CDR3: CASSPVAGDEQYF. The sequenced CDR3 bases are TGTGCCAGCAGCCCGGTAGCGGGCGACGAG.

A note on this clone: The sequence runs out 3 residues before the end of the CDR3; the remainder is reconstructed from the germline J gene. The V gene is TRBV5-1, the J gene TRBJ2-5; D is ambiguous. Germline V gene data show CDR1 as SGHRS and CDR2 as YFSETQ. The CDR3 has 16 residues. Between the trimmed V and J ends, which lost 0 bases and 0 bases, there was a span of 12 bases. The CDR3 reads CASSLEEGFYQETQYF. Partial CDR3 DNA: TGCGCCAGCAGCTTGGAAGAAGGGTTTTACCAAGAGACC.

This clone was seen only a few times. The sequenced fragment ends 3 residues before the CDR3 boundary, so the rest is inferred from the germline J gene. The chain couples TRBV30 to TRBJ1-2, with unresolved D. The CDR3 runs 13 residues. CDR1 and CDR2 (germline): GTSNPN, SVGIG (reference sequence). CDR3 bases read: TGTGCCTGGAGTAGGTTAGCCAAAAACATC. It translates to CAWSRLAKNI. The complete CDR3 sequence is CAWSRLAKNIYTF.

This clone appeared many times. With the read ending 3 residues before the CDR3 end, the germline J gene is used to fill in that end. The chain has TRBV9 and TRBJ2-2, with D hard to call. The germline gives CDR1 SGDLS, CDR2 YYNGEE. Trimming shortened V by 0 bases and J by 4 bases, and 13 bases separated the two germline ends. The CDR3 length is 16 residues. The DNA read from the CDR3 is TGTGCCAGCAGCGTAGTAGCCAGTACACGCACCGGGGAG. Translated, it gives CASSVVASTRTGE. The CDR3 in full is CASSVVASTRTGELFF. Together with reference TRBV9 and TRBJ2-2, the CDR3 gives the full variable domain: DSGVTQTPKHLITATGQRVTLRCSPRSGDLSVYWYQQSLDQGLQFLIQYYNGEERAKGNILERFSAQQFPDLHSELNLSSLELGDSALYFCASSVVASTRTGELFFGEGSRLTVL.

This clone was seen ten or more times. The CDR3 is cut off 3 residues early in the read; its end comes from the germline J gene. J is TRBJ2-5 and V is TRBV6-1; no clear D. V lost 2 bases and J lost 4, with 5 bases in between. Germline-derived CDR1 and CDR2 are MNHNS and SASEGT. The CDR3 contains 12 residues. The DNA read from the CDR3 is TGTGCCAGCAGTGAATATTTAGAGACC. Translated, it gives CASSEYLET. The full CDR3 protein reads CASSEYLETQYF.

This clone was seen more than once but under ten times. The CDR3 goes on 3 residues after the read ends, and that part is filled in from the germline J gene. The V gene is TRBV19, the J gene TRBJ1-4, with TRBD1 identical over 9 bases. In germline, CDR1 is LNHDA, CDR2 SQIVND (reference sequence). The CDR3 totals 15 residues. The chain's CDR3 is CASSGLGQGNSPLFF. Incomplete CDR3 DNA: TGTGCCAGTAGTGGCCTCGGACAGGGGAATTCACCA.

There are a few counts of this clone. The CDR3 bases that were read are TGCGCCAGCAGCTGGGGGGAAGGCCAGCCC. Its translation: CASSWGEGQP. The complete CDR3 protein is CASSWGEGQPQHF. The chain uses TRBV5-1 and TRBJ1-5; D possibly corresponds to TRBD1 (5 bases). The sequenced fragment ends 3 residues before the CDR3 boundary, so the rest is inferred from the germline J gene. The CDR3 has 13 residues. The germline V and J ends were trimmed by 3 bases and 7 bases, with 11 bases remaining between them. Looked up from germline, CDR1 is SGHRS and CDR2 is YFSETQ.

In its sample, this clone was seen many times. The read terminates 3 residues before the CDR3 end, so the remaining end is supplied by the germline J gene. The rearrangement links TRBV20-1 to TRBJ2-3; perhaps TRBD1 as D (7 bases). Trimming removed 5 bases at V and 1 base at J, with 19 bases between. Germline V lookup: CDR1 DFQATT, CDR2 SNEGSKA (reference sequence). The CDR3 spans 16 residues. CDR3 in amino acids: CSAPRDSPSGTDTQYF. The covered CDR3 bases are TGCAGTGCTCCGCGGGACAGTCCCTCTGGCACAGATACG.

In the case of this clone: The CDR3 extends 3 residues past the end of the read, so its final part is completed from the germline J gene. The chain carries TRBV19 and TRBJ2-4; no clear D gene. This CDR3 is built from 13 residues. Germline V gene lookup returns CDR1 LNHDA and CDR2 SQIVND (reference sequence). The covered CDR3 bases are TGTGCCAGTAGTCCAGGCGTAGTCTATGGT. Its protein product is CASSPGVVYG. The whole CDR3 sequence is CASSPGVVYGQYF.

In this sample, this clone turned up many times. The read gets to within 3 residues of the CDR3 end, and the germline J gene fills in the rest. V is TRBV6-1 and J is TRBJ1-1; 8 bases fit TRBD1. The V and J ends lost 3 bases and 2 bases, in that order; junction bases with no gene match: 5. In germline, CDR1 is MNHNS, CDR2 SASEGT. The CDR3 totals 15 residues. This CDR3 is CASSDPPGGNTEAFF. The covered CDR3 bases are TGTGCCAGCAGTGACCCGCCAGGGGGCAACACTGAA.

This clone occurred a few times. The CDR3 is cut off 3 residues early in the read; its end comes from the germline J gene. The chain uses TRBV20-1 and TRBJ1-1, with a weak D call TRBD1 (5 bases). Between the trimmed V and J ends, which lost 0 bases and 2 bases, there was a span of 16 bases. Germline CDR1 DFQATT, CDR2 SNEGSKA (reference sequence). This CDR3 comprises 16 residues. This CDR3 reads CSARDRRRGANTEAFF. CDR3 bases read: TGCAGTGCTAGAGATCGGCGAAGGGGCGCCAACACTGAA.

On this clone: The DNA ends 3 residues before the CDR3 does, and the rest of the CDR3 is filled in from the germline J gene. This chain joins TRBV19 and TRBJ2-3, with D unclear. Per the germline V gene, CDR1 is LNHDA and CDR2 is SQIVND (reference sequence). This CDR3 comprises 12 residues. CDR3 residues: CASSMGNQPQYF. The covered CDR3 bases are TGTGCCAGTAGTATGGGCAATCAGCCG.

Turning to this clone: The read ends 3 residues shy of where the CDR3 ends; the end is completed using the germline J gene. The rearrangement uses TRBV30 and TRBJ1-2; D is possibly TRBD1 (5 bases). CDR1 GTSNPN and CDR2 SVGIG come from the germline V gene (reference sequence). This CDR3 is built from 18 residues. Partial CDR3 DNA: TGTGCCTGGAGCTCAAGACCGGGACTAGCTCATATCACAGATACC. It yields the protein CAWSSRPGLAHITDT. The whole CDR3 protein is CAWSSRPGLAHITDTYTF. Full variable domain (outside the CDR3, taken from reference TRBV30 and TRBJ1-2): SQTIHQWPATLVQPVGSPLSLECTVEGTSNPNLYWYRQAAGRGLQLLFYSVGIGQISSEVPQNLSASRPQDRQFILSSKKLLLSDSGFYLCAWSSRPGLAHITDTYTFGSGTRLTVV.